Each of the 20 T cell receptor beta chains below was sequenced from the same sample in a study of OX40 agonist ivuxolimab in advanced cancers. The repertoire was sequenced with immunoSEQ multiplex PCR; TCRdb's copy has only in-frame clones and lacks some. The sample consists of some 74,000 clones, more than 75% of them appearing once. The sample here was CD4+ or CD8+ T cells sorted from blood, taken in a trial of the OX40 agonist ivuxolimab. Receptors originate from an adult with an advanced solid tumor such as melanoma, head and neck, liver or kidney cancer.

V is TRBV19 and J is TRBJ2-2, with D perhaps matching TRBD1 (6 bases). The V end was cut by 8 bases, the J end by 2 bases, with 12 bases between. This CDR3 spans 14 amino acids. CDR1 and CDR2 (germline): LNHDA, SQIVND (reference sequence). The DNA of the CDR3 is TGTGCCAGTCTACAGGGAATCAACACCGGGGAGCTGTTTTTT. It translates to CASLQGINTGELFF.

The genes are TRBV27 and TRBJ1-6; 10 bases agree with TRBD1. This CDR3 comprises 16 residues. Germline trimming cut 7 bases from V and 6 bases from J; bases unmatched to any gene: 9. Germline V gives CDR1 MNHEY, CDR2 SMNVEV (reference sequence). DNA for the CDR3: TGTGCCAGCACCACGGACAGGGGGAGTTCTAATTCACCCCTCCACTTT. Protein: CASTTDRGSSNSPLHF.

The V gene is TRBV14, the J gene TRBJ1-1; 8 bases agree with TRBD1. Per germline, CDR1 SGHDN and CDR2 FVKESK. V was clipped by 4 bases and J by 0 bases; unmatched bases: 7. This CDR3 comprises 16 residues. CDR3 nucleotide sequence: TGTGCCAGCAGCCCTCGGACGGGACAGGTGAACACTGAAGCTTTCTTT. It codes for CASSPRTGQVNTEAFF.

The genes are TRBV7-7 and TRBJ2-1, with a weak D call TRBD1 (5 bases). V lost 5 bases and J lost 6, with 17 bases in between. CDR1 is SSHAT, CDR2 FNYEAQ, per germline (reference sequence). The CDR3 length is 15 residues. The CDR3 loop is CASSVLGVGPNEQFF. The CDR3 DNA is TGTGCCAGCAGCGTCCTAGGGGTCGGGCCCAATGAGCAGTTCTTC.

This sequence joins TRBV28 and TRBJ2-7; the D is unclear. The CDR3 consists of 13 residues. V was pared by 8 bases and J by 4 bases, with 15 bases between. From germline, CDR1 is MDHEN and CDR2 SYDVKM. CDR3: CASCNMPSYEQYF. For the CDR3, the DNA is TGTGCCAGCTGTAACATGCCGTCTTACGAGCAGTACTTC.

This clone was detected once. The gene calls are TRBV7-2 and TRBJ2-7; perhaps TRBD2 as D (6 bases). Germline CDR1 is SGHTA and CDR2 is FQGNSA. Deletions cut 5 bases from V and 1 base from J, with 15 bases between. The CDR3 is made up of 15 amino acids. Here the CDR3 DNA reads TGTGCCAGCAGCCCCCAGGAGGGCTTGTCCTACGAGCAGTACTTC. Translated, it gives CASSPQEGLSYEQYF.

The gene calls are TRBV4-1 and TRBJ2-4, with 14 bases matching TRBD2. Per the germline V gene, CDR1 is MGHRA and CDR2 is YSYEKL. V lost 1 base, J lost 3 bases, and 11 bases stayed unmatched. CDR3 length: 20 residues. Written as DNA, the CDR3 is TGCGCCAGCAGCCAAGGCTGGACTAGCGGGAGGATGGTGGGCAAAAACATTCAGTACTTC. Protein: CASSQGWTSGRMVGKNIQYF.

The chain employs TRBV28 and TRBJ2-2; TRBD1 matches 7 bases. CDR1 and CDR2 from the germline V gene are MDHEN and SYDVKM. This CDR3 has 16 amino acids. V trimming: 0 bases; J trimming: 6 bases; junction bases outside the gene matches: 7. The CDR3 sequence is CASSLWAGGAAGELFF. CDR3 nucleotides: TGTGCCAGCAGTTTATGGGCAGGGGGTGCGGCCGGGGAGCTGTTTTTT.

This chain joins TRBV28 and TRBJ2-1; D is undetermined. V gave up 6 bases and J gave up 10 bases, with 13 bases separating them. The V gene's germline CDR1 is MDHEN and CDR2 SYDVKM. CDR3 length: 12 residues. The CDR3 reads CASSLAQNEQFF. The CDR3 DNA follows: TGTGCCAGCAGCTTAGCTCAGAACGAGCAGTTCTTC. Supplemented by reference TRBV28 and TRBJ2-1, the full variable domain reads DVKVTQSSRYLVKRTGEKVFLECVQDMDHENMFWYRQDPGLGLRLIYFSYDVKMKEKGDIPEGYSVSREKKERFSLILESASTNQTSMYLCASSLAQNEQFFGPGTRLTVL.

The CDR3 protein is CASSEGSSYEQYF. CDR3 nucleotides: TGTGCCAGCAGTGAGGGGAGCTCCTACGAGCAGTACTTC. This chain joins TRBV25-1 and TRBJ2-7; TRBD2 might be the D (5 bases). CDR1 and CDR2 from the germline V gene are MGHDK and SYGVNS. The CDR3 has 13 amino acids. V was trimmed by 3 bases and J by 0 bases, leaving 6 bases between them.

The chain uses TRBV11-3 and TRBJ2-1, with D unresolved. Per the germline V gene, CDR1 is SGHNT and CDR2 is YENEEA. V dropped 6 bases and J dropped 0 bases, with 6 bases sitting between them. This CDR3 is built from 13 residues. CDR3: CASSLDSYNEQFF. The DNA for the CDR3 is TGTGCCAGCAGTTTGGACTCCTACAATGAGCAGTTCTTC.

The chain recombines TRBV9 with TRBJ2-1; possible D gene TRBD2, 6 bases. CDR3 length equals 13 residues. Germline V gene lookup returns CDR1 SGDLS and CDR2 YYNGEE. V lost 4 bases and J 4 bases, leaving 9 bases between the germline ends. CDR3 coding DNA: TGTGCCAGCAGCTATAGCGGATACAATGAGCAGTTCTTC. As protein: CASSYSGYNEQFF.

This clone occurred once. CDR3 DNA: TGTGCCAGCAGCCCTAGCGGGAGCTCCTACAATGAGCAGTTCTTC. Protein: CASSPSGSSYNEQFF. The rearrangement joins TRBV7-2 to TRBJ2-1; 10 nucleotides match TRBD2. CDR3 length: 15 amino acids. Unmatched junction bases numbered 1, after V lost 5 bases and J lost 0 bases. CDR1 and CDR2 from the germline V gene are SGHTA and FQGNSA. The entire variable domain, with the rest obtained from reference TRBV7-2 and TRBJ2-1, is as follows: GAGVSQSPSNKVTEKGKDVELRCDPISGHTALYWYRQSLGQGLEFLIYFQGNSAPDKSGLPSDRFSAERTGGSVSTLTIQRTQQEDSAVYLCASSPSGSSYNEQFFGPGTRLTVL.

The J gene is TRBJ2-7, the V gene TRBV5-1; 9 bases are a match to TRBD1. From germline, CDR1 is SGHRS and CDR2 YFSETQ. The ends lost 2 bases at V and 2 bases at J; junction bases unmatched: 5. The CDR3 is 15 amino acids. The CDR3 nucleotides read TGCGCCAGCAGCTTCACCGGGACAGGGACCTACGAGCAGTACTTC. Its translation: CASSFTGTGTYEQYF. Variable domain in full (rest from reference TRBV5-1 and TRBJ2-7): KAGVTQTPRYLIKTRGQQVTLSCSPISGHRSVSWYQQTPGQGLQFLFEYFSETQRNKGNFPGRFSGRQFSNSRSEMNVSTLELGDSALYLCASSFTGTGTYEQYFGPGTRLTVT.

The chain recombines TRBV2 with TRBJ2-3; no definite D call. CDR3 length: 13 residues. Trimming left V 8 bases short and J 4 bases short, with 13 bases between. Germline values: CDR1 SNHLY, CDR2 FYNNEI. The CDR3 DNA sequence: TGTGCCAGCTATGCTGGGAATTCAGATACGCAGTATTTT. Translation gives CASYAGNSDTQYF.

This chain links TRBV7-8 with TRBJ1-2; D gene uncertain. Trimming stripped 6 bases from V and 4 bases from J, with 12 bases between. This CDR3 region has 13 residues. Per the germline V gene, CDR1 is SGHVS and CDR2 is FQNEAQ. The CDR3 DNA sequence: TGTGCCAGCAGTCAAAAACAGACCTATGGCTACACCTTC. Translating gives CASSQKQTYGYTF.

This chain links TRBV5-6 with TRBJ2-3; D assignment may be TRBD1 or TRBD2 (6 bases each). CDR1 and CDR2 from the germline V gene are SGHDT and YYEEEE. Trimming pared 4 bases from V and 3 bases from J, leaving 15 bases between. This CDR3 contains 15 residues. CDR3 sequence: CASSPGAGWTDTQYF. As DNA, the CDR3 is TGTGCCAGCAGCCCGGGGGCCGGGTGGACAGATACGCAGTATTTT.

The chain couples TRBV7-9 to TRBJ2-7; a possible D gene is TRBD1 (6 bases). Germline V lookup: CDR1 SEHNR, CDR2 FQNEAQ (reference sequence). The germline V and J ends were trimmed by 2 bases and 6 bases, with 11 bases remaining between them. This CDR3 is 13 amino acids long. The CDR3: CASSLLQGTEQYF. CDR3 in DNA: TGTGCCAGCAGCTTACTCCAGGGGACCGAGCAGTACTTC.

V usage is TRBV7-3 and J usage is TRBJ2-3; perhaps TRBD2 as D (5 bases). Germline CDR1 and CDR2: SGHTA and FQGTGA. V was pared by 1 base and J by 6 bases, with 11 bases between. This CDR3 is built from 14 residues. The DNA for the CDR3 is TGTGCCAGCAGCTTAAATCTAGGGAGCGATACGCAGTATTTT. Protein product: CASSLNLGSDTQYF.

CDR3 sequence reads: CASMGGRPPYEQYF. The CDR3 DNA sequence: TGTGCCAGCATGGGGGGGAGACCTCCCTACGAGCAGTACTTC. The V and J genes are TRBV6-1 and TRBJ2-7; 7 bases are shared with TRBD2. Germline V gene data show CDR1 as MNHNS and CDR2 as SASEGT. V dropped 7 bases and J dropped 2; count of bases not matched to a gene: 8. The length of the CDR3 is 14 residues.